By its share, the clone carrying this T cell receptor (beta chain) is medium-sized. Its antigen is not known. Compared with germline, one end of the junction differs, possibly owing to a read error. The data were taken from a study of CD8 T cells in ankylosing spondylitis. The CDR3 is 15 amino acids. Germline V CDR1 and CDR2: SSHAT, FNYEAQ (reference sequence). TCRdb re-called the 5' RACE reads with MiXCR, one entry per CDR3 protein. Of about 35,000 distinct CDR3 sequences in the sample, approximately 10% were seen once. Study conclusions and caveats: The clones that were linked to disease were reported to be significantly enriched in matched synovial fluid samples from ankylosing spondylitis patients.

Sequenced input: blood, either unsorted or a sorted T cell fraction (not recorded which). V is TRBV7-7 and J is TRBJ2-1, with 8 bases fitting TRBD1. This receptor was obtained from a male donor with ankylosing spondylitis or in good health (not recorded which). The CDR3, as DNA: TGTGCTAGCAGCTCTGGGGGGACAGGATACAATGAGCAGTTCTTC. It specifies CASSSGGTGYNEQFF.